A selection of T cell receptor beta chains follows, all from one sample in a study of blood T cells in healthy people across ages. TCRdb reprocessed the 5' RACE reads via MiXCR and lists one record per CDR3 protein. The sample contains about 800,000 distinct CDR3 sequences, 25% of which appear only once. This sample was shared with a second study, whose subject was T cells of mothers and their children.

The sequencing input was blood. These receptors all come from a boy aged 10-17 years in good health. CDR3s include the opening cysteine and the closing phenylalanine or tryptophan. Each record gives: J gene, V gene, clone size, D gene, CDR3 protein, CDR3 DNA. D genes are given only for firm matches. Rows may omit the clone size; those that give it use once, few, many or a size class.

J gene: TRBJ2-5; V gene: TRBV18; clone size: NA; D gene: NA; CDR3 protein: CASSPSRGRETQYF; CDR3 DNA: TGTGCCAGCTCACCAAGCCGGGGACGGGAGACCCAGTACTTC
J gene: TRBJ1-4; V gene: TRBV5-5; clone size: few; D gene: NA; CDR3 protein: CASSQREGIGKLFF; CDR3 DNA: TGTGCCAGCAGCCAGAGGGAGGGAATCGGCAAACTGTTTTTT
J gene: TRBJ1-1; V gene: TRBV7-2; clone size: NA; D gene: NA; CDR3 protein: CASSLQGSTEAFF; CDR3 DNA: TGTGCCAGCAGCTTACAGGGGAGCACTGAAGCTTTCTTT
J gene: TRBJ1-6; V gene: TRBV7-9; clone size: few; D gene: NA; CDR3 protein: CASSGSSGTVDNSPLHF; CDR3 DNA: TGTGCCAGCAGCGGATCTTCCGGGACGGTTGATAATTCACCCCTCCACTTT
J gene: TRBJ2-7; V gene: TRBV20-1; clone size: NA; D gene: TRBD2; CDR3 protein: CSARGVGLAGGTYEQYF; CDR3 DNA: TGCAGTGCTAGAGGGGTGGGACTAGCGGGAGGCACCTACGAGCAGTACTTC
J gene: TRBJ1-3; V gene: TRBV4-2; clone size: few; D gene: NA; CDR3 protein: CASSQGRLDSGNTIYF; CDR3 DNA: TGTGCCAGCAGCCAAGGCAGACTAGACTCTGGAAACACCATATATTTT
J gene: TRBJ2-1; V gene: TRBV19; clone size: NA; D gene: TRBD1; CDR3 protein: CASSPPGQGGNEQFF; CDR3 DNA: TGTGCCAGTAGTCCACCGGGACAGGGTGGCAATGAGCAGTTCTTC
J gene: TRBJ1-5; V gene: TRBV3-1; clone size: NA; D gene: NA; CDR3 protein: CASSQHSGNQPQHF; CDR3 DNA: TGTGCCAGCAGCCAGCATTCGGGCAATCAGCCCCAGCATTTT
J gene: TRBJ2-7; V gene: TRBV6-1; clone size: NA; D gene: TRBD2; CDR3 protein: CASSGSPGGRSHEQYF; CDR3 DNA: TGTGCCAGCAGTGGATCGCCGGGAGGGCGTTCCCACGAGCAGTACTTC
J gene: TRBJ2-7; V gene: TRBV5-5; clone size: few; D gene: NA; CDR3 protein: CASSLYGRSYEQYF; CDR3 DNA: TGTGCCAGCAGCTTATATGGAAGGAGCTACGAGCAGTACTTC
J gene: TRBJ1-4; V gene: TRBV4-3; clone size: few; D gene: NA; CDR3 protein: CASSQGVWRVEEKLFF; CDR3 DNA: TGCGCCAGCAGCCAAGGCGTTTGGAGGGTGGAAGAAAAACTGTTTTTT
J gene: TRBJ2-1; V gene: TRBV27; clone size: NA; D gene: NA; CDR3 protein: CASSLSWAGYNEQFF; CDR3 DNA: TGTGCCAGCAGTTTATCTTGGGCAGGCTACAATGAGCAGTTCTTC
J gene: TRBJ2-5; V gene: TRBV20-1; clone size: NA; D gene: NA; CDR3 protein: CSARTHLETQYF; CDR3 DNA: TGCAGTGCAAGAACCCACTTGGAGACCCAGTACTTC
J gene: TRBJ2-5; V gene: TRBV4-3; clone size: NA; D gene: NA; CDR3 protein: CASSQGPLASQYF; CDR3 DNA: TGCGCCAGCAGCCAAGGACCCCTCGCGTCCCAGTACTTC
J gene: TRBJ2-7; V gene: TRBV7-8; clone size: NA; D gene: TRBD2; CDR3 protein: CASSLVPSGSNEQYF; CDR3 DNA: TGTGCCAGCAGCTTAGTACCTAGCGGGAGTAACGAGCAGTACTTC
J gene: TRBJ2-2; V gene: TRBV6-5; clone size: NA; D gene: NA; CDR3 protein: CASSYSPFGELFF; CDR3 DNA: TGTGCCAGCAGTTACTCGCCGTTCGGGGAGCTGTTTTTT
J gene: TRBJ2-7; V gene: TRBV7-8; clone size: few; D gene: TRBD1; CDR3 protein: CASSLAGTDYYEQYF; CDR3 DNA: TGTGCCAGCAGCTTAGCTGGGACAGACTACTACGAGCAGTACTTC
J gene: TRBJ1-1; V gene: TRBV20-1; clone size: NA; D gene: NA; CDR3 protein: CSASSLEAFF; CDR3 DNA: TGCAGTGCTAGTAGCCTAGAAGCTTTCTTT
J gene: TRBJ2-7; V gene: TRBV7-9; clone size: NA; D gene: NA; CDR3 protein: CASSLQGWEQYF; CDR3 DNA: TGTGCCAGCAGCTTACAGGGATGGGAGCAGTACTTC
J gene: TRBJ1-1; V gene: TRBV21-1; clone size: few; D gene: NA; CDR3 protein: CASSARQGALNTEAFF; CDR3 DNA: TGTGCCAGCAGCGCCCGACAGGGGGCGCTTAACACTGAAGCTTTCTTT
J gene: TRBJ2-5; V gene: TRBV28; clone size: NA; D gene: TRBD1; CDR3 protein: CGSADRGLVETQYF; CDR3 DNA: TGTGGCAGCGCGGACAGGGGGTTAGTGGAGACCCAGTACTTC
J gene: TRBJ1-1; V gene: TRBV6-2/TRBV6-3; clone size: few; D gene: NA; CDR3 protein: CASSSPGVSGVEAFF; CDR3 DNA: TGTGCCAGCAGTTCACCAGGGGTTTCGGGCGTAGAAGCTTTCTTT
J gene: TRBJ1-2; V gene: TRBV12-3/TRBV12-4; clone size: NA; D gene: NA; CDR3 protein: CASSPRGAPDSGLDPAYGYTF; CDR3 DNA: TGTGCCAGCAGCCCCAGAGGGGCCCCGGACAGCGGTCTGGATCCGGCCTATGGCTACACCTTC
J gene: TRBJ1-2; V gene: TRBV5-1; clone size: NA; D gene: NA; CDR3 protein: CASSLDRGGDYGYTF; CDR3 DNA: TGCGCCAGCAGCCTAGACAGAGGAGGTGACTATGGCTACACCTTC
J gene: TRBJ1-2; V gene: TRBV30; clone size: few; D gene: NA; CDR3 protein: CAWSSRDPRNGYTF; CDR3 DNA: TGTGCCTGGAGCAGCAGGGATCCCCGTAATGGCTACACCTTC
J gene: TRBJ2-7; V gene: TRBV5-1; clone size: NA; D gene: NA; CDR3 protein: CASSLEPGLTYEQYF; CDR3 DNA: TGCGCCAGCAGCTTGGAACCAGGGTTAACCTACGAGCAGTACTTC
J gene: TRBJ2-1; V gene: TRBV5-1; clone size: NA; D gene: TRBD1; CDR3 protein: CASSPGQGQNEQFF; CDR3 DNA: TGCGCCAGCAGCCCGGGACAGGGTCAGAATGAGCAGTTCTTC
J gene: TRBJ2-5; V gene: TRBV20-1; clone size: NA; D gene: NA; CDR3 protein: CSASGTRQETQYF; CDR3 DNA: TGCAGTGCTAGCGGGACACGCCAAGAGACCCAGTACTTC
J gene: TRBJ2-2; V gene: TRBV24-1; clone size: NA; D gene: TRBD1; CDR3 protein: CATSDPGTGGRPGELFF; CDR3 DNA: TGTGCCACCAGTGACCCCGGGACAGGGGGCAGACCCGGGGAGCTGTTTTTT
J gene: TRBJ2-5; V gene: TRBV28; clone size: many; D gene: TRBD1; CDR3 protein: CASNTDRDPQETQYF; CDR3 DNA: TGTGCCAGCAATACCGACAGGGACCCGCAGGAGACCCAGTACTTC
J gene: TRBJ2-5; V gene: TRBV5-1; clone size: few; D gene: NA; CDR3 protein: CASRARGPQETQYF; CDR3 DNA: TGCGCCAGCAGGGCCCGGGGTCCACAAGAGACCCAGTACTTC
J gene: TRBJ2-5; V gene: TRBV18; clone size: NA; D gene: NA; CDR3 protein: CASSPNTGGTQETQYF; CDR3 DNA: TGTGCCAGCTCACCGAACACCGGGGGAACTCAAGAGACCCAGTACTTC
J gene: TRBJ2-3; V gene: TRBV5-1; clone size: NA; D gene: NA; CDR3 protein: CASSLNTATDTQYF; CDR3 DNA: TGCGCCAGCAGCTTAAACACAGCCACAGATACGCAGTATTTT